Each of the 27 T cell receptor beta chains below was sequenced from the same sample in a study of cytomegalovirus exposure and HLA in healthy donors. Use of 60 Vbeta and 13 Jbeta primers characterized the PCR. Assay: immunoSEQ multiplex PCR; the TCRdb copy retains only in-frame clones and omits some. The table shows around 140,000 clones, with more than 60% occurring only once. The sequenced sample consisted of PBMCs. All receptors derive from a man aged 35-49 years in good health and CMV-seropositive.

This clone was found once. The chain has TRBV10-1 and TRBJ2-1, with 10 bases lining up with TRBD1. Germline loops: CDR1 WNHNN, CDR2 SYGVQD (reference sequence). The ends lost 4 bases at V and 4 bases at J; junction bases unmatched: 7. The CDR3 has 16 residues. CDR3 nucleotide sequence: TGCGCCAGCAGTGCCGGGACAGGGGATGGGTACAATGAGCAGTTCTTC. It translates to CASSAGTGDGYNEQFF.

This clone has only one observation. The V gene is TRBV7-3, the J gene TRBJ2-1, with 7 bases aligning to TRBD2. CDR3 length equals 14 residues. Germline V gives CDR1 SGHTA, CDR2 FQGTGA. V lost 1 base to trimming and J lost 6 bases; unmatched junction nucleotides: 3. CDR3 region: CASSLIGGSNEQFF. Written as DNA, the CDR3 is TGTGCCAGCAGCTTAATCGGCGGGAGCAATGAGCAGTTCTTC. The entire variable domain, with the rest obtained from reference TRBV7-3 and TRBJ2-1, is as follows: GAGVSQTPSNKVTEKGKYVELRCDPISGHTALYWYRQSLGQGPEFLIYFQGTGAADDSGLPNDRFFAVRPEGSVSTLKIQRTERGDSAVYLCASSLIGGSNEQFFGPGTRLTVL.

The rearrangement links TRBV7-2 to TRBJ2-2; D possibly corresponds to TRBD2 (6 bases). Trimming removed 0 bases from V and 4 bases from J, with 9 bases in between. This CDR3 has 15 residues. In germline, CDR1 is SGHTA, CDR2 FQGNSA. CDR3: CASSLAATSTGELFF. The CDR3 coding sequence is TGTGCCAGCAGCTTAGCGGCGACTAGCACCGGGGAGCTGTTTTTT.

The chain combines TRBV6-1 with TRBJ2-1; possibly TRBD1 for D (5 bases). The V gene lost 1 base and the J gene lost 9 bases, with 10 bases spanning the gap. CDR3 length equals 13 residues. Per germline, CDR1 MNHNS and CDR2 SASEGT. CDR3 residues: CASSEVAQGEQFF. The CDR3 DNA is TGTGCCAGCAGTGAAGTTGCGCAGGGTGAGCAGTTCTTC.

This chain connects TRBV7-2 to TRBJ2-7; no firm D call. This CDR3 is built from 12 residues. V shed 4 bases and J shed 5 bases, with 9 bases lying between them. Germline CDR1 reads SGHTA; CDR2 reads FQGNSA. The CDR3 is CASSSVVHEQYF. CDR3 bases: TGTGCCAGCAGCTCAGTGGTTCACGAGCAGTACTTC.

This clone was observed a single time. Here the CDR3 reads CASRFKRDYKRTQYF. Written as DNA, the CDR3 is TGTGCAAGTCGCTTCAAGCGGGACTACAAGAGAACCCAGTACTTC. The V and J genes are TRBV12-2 and TRBJ2-5; the listed D gene, TRBD2, was not tested against the DNA. TRBV12-2 is assigned pseudogene status. The CDR3 extends over 15 amino acids.

This rearrangement joins TRBV4-3 to TRBJ1-2; D is ambiguous. Germline CDR1 LGHNA, CDR2 YSLEER. There are 15 residues in the CDR3. Between the trimmed V and J ends, which lost 0 bases and 8 bases, there was a span of 16 bases. In nucleotides, the CDR3 is TGCGCCAGCAGCCAAGAATCCAGCGAAACCTACGGCTACACCTTC. Translated, it gives CASSQESSETYGYTF.

The rearrangement joins TRBV2 to TRBJ2-3; D gene unclear. The CDR3 has 15 amino acids. Germline CDR1 and CDR2: SNHLY and FYNNEI. Trimming shortened V by 1 base and J by 0 bases, and 8 bases separated the two germline ends. The CDR3 sequence is CASSEVSLSTDTQYF. For the CDR3, the DNA is TGTGCCAGCAGTGAAGTTAGTCTCAGCACAGATACGCAGTATTTT.

This clone was seen only a few times. This chain connects TRBV5-8 to TRBJ2-2; possibly TRBD1 for D (5 bases). V was cut by 3 bases and J by 2 bases, with 11 bases left in between. Germline V lookup: CDR1 SGHTS, CDR2 YDEGEE. The CDR3 covers 15 residues. The CDR3 coding sequence is TGTGCCAGCAGCTCCCGACAGAGAAACACCGGGGAGCTGTTTTTT. It codes for CASSSRQRNTGELFF. Full variable domain (rest looked up from reference TRBV5-8 and TRBJ2-2): EAGVTQSPTHLIKTRGQQATLRCSPISGHTSVYWYQQALGLGLQFLLWYDEGEERNRGNFPPRFSGRQFPNYSSELNVNALELEDSALYLCASSSRQRNTGELFFGEGSRLTVL.

CDR3 in amino acids: CASSSLPGTSGSTGELFF. The CDR3 bases are TGTGCCAGCAGTTCCTTACCCGGGACTAGCGGGAGTACCGGGGAGCTGTTTTTT. The chain links TRBV28 to TRBJ2-2; TRBD2 agrees at 14 bases. The CDR3 extends over 18 amino acids. The ends lost 4 bases at V and 5 bases at J; junction bases unmatched: 9. Germline V gene data show CDR1 as MDHEN and CDR2 as SYDVKM. The full variable domain, rest sourced from reference TRBV28 and TRBJ2-2, is DVKVTQSSRYLVKRTGEKVFLECVQDMDHENMFWYRQDPGLGLRLIYFSYDVKMKEKGDIPEGYSVSREKKERFSLILESASTNQTSMYLCASSSLPGTSGSTGELFFGEGSRLTVL.

The chain links TRBV10-3 to TRBJ2-3; D may be TRBD1 (5 bases). Germline V gives CDR1 ENHRY, CDR2 SYGVKD. This CDR3 is 15 amino acids long. V was clipped by 5 bases and J by 0 bases, with 12 bases between them. The CDR3 sequence: CAISRGGSSTDTQYF. The CDR3 nucleotides read TGTGCCATCAGTAGGGGCGGCTCTAGCACAGATACGCAGTATTTT.

This clone has a handful of counts. The chain is built from TRBV28 and TRBJ2-3; no clear D. This CDR3 has 13 amino acids. Trimming pared 3 bases from V and 1 base from J, leaving 5 bases between. Germline loops: CDR1 MDHEN, CDR2 SYDVKM. CDR3 protein: CASSLPGTDTQYF. CDR3 coding DNA: TGTGCCAGCAGTTTGCCAGGCACAGATACGCAGTATTTT.

This clone was counted between two and nine times. This chain links TRBV7-9 with TRBJ2-7, with D tentatively TRBD1 (6 bases). Trimming removed 5 bases from V and 2 bases from J, with 19 bases in between. Germline V lookup: CDR1 SEHNR, CDR2 FQNEAQ (reference sequence). The CDR3 runs to 16 residues. CDR3 sequence: CASSPPSTGLTYEQYF. The CDR3 DNA reads as TGTGCCAGCAGCCCCCCCTCGACAGGCCTAACCTACGAGCAGTACTTC.

This clone showed up just once. This rearrangement joins TRBV5-1 to TRBJ1-1, with D unclear. Germline CDR1 reads SGHRS; CDR2 reads YFSETQ. With 0 bases removed from V and 7 bases from J, the gap between germline ends came to 7 bases. CDR3 size: 12 residues. The CDR3 reads CASSLGEGEAFF. Written as DNA, the CDR3 is TGCGCCAGCAGCTTGGGGGAGGGTGAAGCTTTCTTT.

V usage is TRBV5-1 and J usage is TRBJ2-2; weak D call: TRBD1 (7 bases). The CDR3 contains 16 residues. From germline, CDR1 is SGHRS and CDR2 YFSETQ. Trimming cost V 6 bases and J 8 bases, with 23 bases left between them. The CDR3 bases are TGCGCCAGCACCCGGAGGGATTCGTCAGGGGGAGGGGAGCTGTTTTTT. Protein: CASTRRDSSGGGELFF.

This rearrangement joins TRBV28 to TRBJ2-2, with unresolved D. The germline gives CDR1 MDHEN, CDR2 SYDVKM. The V end was cut by 3 bases, the J end by 3 bases, with 5 bases between. The length of the CDR3 is 13 residues. The CDR3 loop is CASSLAHTGELFF. CDR3 DNA sequence: TGTGCCAGCAGTTTGGCACACACCGGGGAGCTGTTTTTT.

This clone was seen only once. V gene TRBV7-9 combines with J gene TRBJ2-1; 10 bases map to TRBD1. Germline trimming cut 2 bases from V and 8 bases from J; bases unmatched to any gene: 15. The CDR3 is 18 residues long. Looked up from germline, CDR1 is SEHNR and CDR2 is FQNEAQ (reference sequence). CDR3 sequence reads: CASSLRSGWGQGNDEQFF. CDR3 DNA: TGTGCCAGCAGCTTACGGTCCGGTTGGGGACAGGGGAATGATGAGCAGTTCTTC.

The V and J genes are TRBV7-2 and TRBJ2-7, with TRBD2 identical over 10 bases. CDR3 size: 18 residues. Germline V gene lookup returns CDR1 SGHTA and CDR2 FQGNSA. Unmatched junction bases numbered 20, after V lost 5 bases and J lost 7 bases. CDR3 DNA sequence: TGTGCCAGCAGCCCTCAAAGCTTAATAGCGGGAGGACTGGAAGAGCAGTACTTC. This translates into CASSPQSLIAGGLEEQYF.

The chain recombines TRBV15 with TRBJ2-7, with TRBD1 identical over 7 bases. The CDR3 spans 15 residues. Germline V gives CDR1 LNHNV, CDR2 YYDKDF (reference sequence). The junction had 5 bases not matched to a gene; V was cut back by 0 bases and J by 3 bases. CDR3 in DNA: TGTGCCACCAGCAGAGATAGGGACAGACACTACGAGCAGTACTTC. Amino acid sequence: CATSRDRDRHYEQYF.

The rearrangement links TRBV7-2 to TRBJ1-2, with 9 bases identical to TRBD1. The germline V gene encodes CDR1 SGHTA and CDR2 FQGNSA. V shed 5 bases and J 6 bases; nucleotides not matched to a gene: 10. This CDR3 is built from 15 residues. This chain's CDR3 is CASSPRQGGNNGYTF. The CDR3 DNA reads as TGTGCCAGCAGCCCTCGACAGGGGGGGAACAATGGCTACACCTTC.

This chain joins TRBV19 and TRBJ2-5, with 8 bases that match TRBD1. The J call may be incorrect, as the DNA end agrees better with TRBJ2-7. This CDR3 has 13 amino acids. Germline CDR1 is LNHDA and CDR2 is SQIVND (reference sequence). The CDR3 sequence: CASAGGIMDEQYF. The DNA for the CDR3 is TGTGCCAGCGCAGGGGGCATTATGGACGAGCAGTACTTC.

The chain recombines TRBV7-6 with TRBJ1-2; 11 bases match TRBD1. The CDR3 has 15 residues. V lost 5 bases to trimming and J lost 4 bases; unmatched junction nucleotides: 6. Per the germline V gene, CDR1 is SGHVS and CDR2 is FNYEAQ. The DNA of the CDR3 is TGTGCCAGCAGCAACCCGGGACAGGGGGGCTATGGCTACACCTTC. This encodes CASSNPGQGGYGYTF.

V usage is TRBV7-6 and J usage is TRBJ2-2; 11 positions match TRBD2. CDR1 is SGHVS and CDR2 is FNYEAQ in the germline V gene. V trimming: 5 bases; J trimming: 4 bases; junction bases outside the gene matches: 12. This CDR3 comprises 18 residues. CDR3 sequence (DNA): TGTGCCAGCAGCCCTACGATGGGACTAGCGGCGGGCACCGGGGAGCTGTTTTTT. It translates to CASSPTMGLAAGTGELFF.

The chain carries TRBV19 and TRBJ2-2, with D possibly TRBD1 on 6 matching bases. The ends were cut back, 2 bases at V and 8 bases at J, with 12 bases in the middle. Germline loops: CDR1 LNHDA, CDR2 SQIVND (reference sequence). The CDR3 is 14 amino acids. CDR3 sequence: CASSISGTSGELFF. In DNA form, the CDR3 reads TGTGCCAGTAGTATATCAGGGACATCAGGGGAGCTGTTTTTT.

The J gene is TRBJ2-3, the V gene TRBV9, with 7 bases identical to TRBD2. Losses at the gene ends were 0 bases for V and 0 bases for J; bases not matched to a gene: 4. The CDR3 runs to 16 residues. Germline CDR1 and CDR2: SGDLS and YYNGEE. The CDR3 nucleotides read TGTGCCAGCAGCGTAGCAGCGGGACTTAGCACAGATACGCAGTATTTT. Encoded protein: CASSVAAGLSTDTQYF.

This chain uses TRBV5-4 with TRBJ2-2; D remains unclear. The CDR3 has 14 amino acids. Germline V gene lookup returns CDR1 SGHNT and CDR2 YYREEE (reference sequence). The V end lost 6 bases, the J end lost 0 bases, and 9 bases lay between the germline ends. In DNA, the CDR3 is TGTGCCAGCAAATCCGAGACGAACACCGGGGAGCTGTTTTTT. Translation: CASKSETNTGELFF.

The chain couples TRBV7-2 to TRBJ2-7, with 9 bases aligning to TRBD2. Germline CDR1 and CDR2: SGHTA and FQGNSA. Trimming removed 1 base from V and 2 bases from J; junction bases left unmatched: 3. This CDR3 comprises 15 residues. The CDR3 loop is CASSLGLAETYEQYF. The CDR3 DNA reads as TGTGCCAGCAGCTTAGGACTAGCGGAGACCTACGAGCAGTACTTC.